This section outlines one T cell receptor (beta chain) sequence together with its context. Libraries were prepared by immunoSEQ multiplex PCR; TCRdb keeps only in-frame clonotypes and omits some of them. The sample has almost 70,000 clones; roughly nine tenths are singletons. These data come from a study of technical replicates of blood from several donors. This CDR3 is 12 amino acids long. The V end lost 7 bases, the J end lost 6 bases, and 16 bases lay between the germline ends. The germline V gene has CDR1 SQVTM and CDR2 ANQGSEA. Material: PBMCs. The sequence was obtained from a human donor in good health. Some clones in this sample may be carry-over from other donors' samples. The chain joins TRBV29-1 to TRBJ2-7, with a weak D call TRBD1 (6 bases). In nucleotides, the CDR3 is TGCAGCGGGACCCTTGGGACAACCGAGCAGTACTTC. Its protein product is CSGTLGTTEQYF.